The TCR beta chain under discussion was sequenced for a study of CD8 T cells in ankylosing spondylitis (dated by TCRdb to about 2017). About the full investigation: To find TCR variants linked to disease, the study profiled T cell receptor beta repertoires in ankylosing spondylitis patients and healthy donors. The full study cohort was made up of approximately 27 ankylosing spondylitis patients and 95 to 130 healthy donors. Samples of peripheral blood were taken, and for ankylosing spondylitis patients, synovial fluid was collected as well. General conclusions and limits of the study: Some of the motif variants had been reported before in the synovial fluid and blood of reactive arthritis patients, a finding that suggests common disease-initiation mechanisms. A TCR beta motif made up of about eight highly homologous amino acid variants appeared to be characteristic of blood from ankylosing spondylitis patients. The disease-linked clones were reported to be significantly enriched in matched synovial fluid samples from ankylosing spondylitis patients. A CD8+ phenotype was shown by the disease-linked clones, which were found at relatively low frequencies in peripheral blood.

CDR1 and CDR2 are drawn from the germline V gene (reference sequence): LGHDT, YNNKEL. Including the terminal cysteine and phenylalanine, the CDR3 comprises 15 residues. Of all the DNA, just the CDR3 is kept, 45 bases in frame from base 1. As to this clonotype: Its antigen target is currently unknown. A junction end diverges from the germline sequence, so it may reflect a read error.

The sample was run on an Illumina HiSeq 2500. Quantitative 5'-RACE with molecular barcodes was the method used to prepare the TCR beta libraries. In the authors' own workflow: Disease-linked TCR variants were identified with a new computational method built on a probabilistic model of VDJ rearrangement. TCRdb reprocessed the public reads (quality trimming at Q25 with fastp, clone calling with MiXCR) and kept in-frame beta chains. Every distinct CDR3 protein forms one entry, paired with its most common genes and DNA. TCRdb, not the original authors, processed these V and J calls. In all, the sample holds under 150,000 distinct CDR3 sequences, and approximately 10% of those were seen once. The ten largest clones take up 2.5% to 3.5% of the sample.

The chain is assembled from TRBV3-1 and TRBJ2-6; matching of 5 bases hints at TRBD1 as the D gene. The TCR originated in a male donor with ankylosing spondylitis or in good health (not recorded which). Sequencing was done on a sample of blood, either unsorted or a sorted T cell fraction (not recorded which). The CDR3 protein sequence reads: CASSQDLSGANGLTF. In nucleotide form, the sequence is TGTGCCAGCAGCCAAGATCTTTCTGGGGCCAACGGCCTGACTTTC. This CDR3, with the reference TRBV3-1 and TRBJ2-6 proteins standing in past its ends, gives the full variable domain DTAVSQTPKYLVTQMGNDKSIKCEQNLGHDTMYWYKQDSKKFLKIMFSYNNKELIINETVPNRFSPKSPDKAHLNLHINSLELGDSAVYFCASSQDLSGANGLTFGAGSRLTVL.